This T cell receptor beta chain was recorded in a study of blood T cell repertoires in COVID-19. Study context: The analysed material was cDNA or gDNA that came from T cells, B-cell-depleted T cells, or PBMCs.

V lost 8 bases and J lost 4; bases outside the gene matches: 10. The germline V gene has CDR1 MNHEY and CDR2 SMNVEV (reference sequence). This CDR3 has 16 amino acids. Profiled with immunoSEQ multiplex PCR; TCRdb holds only in-frame clones, not every one. The sample contains about 54,000 clones, about 83% of which appear only once. Sequenced input: peripheral blood. This receptor was identified in a man aged 35-49 years with active COVID-19. This chain connects TRBV27 to TRBJ2-5; 13 bases agree with TRBD2. CDR3 amino acids: CASSTLLAGGPETQYF. Written as DNA, the CDR3 is TGTGCCAGCTCCACCCTACTAGCGGGAGGGCCAGAGACCCAGTACTTC.